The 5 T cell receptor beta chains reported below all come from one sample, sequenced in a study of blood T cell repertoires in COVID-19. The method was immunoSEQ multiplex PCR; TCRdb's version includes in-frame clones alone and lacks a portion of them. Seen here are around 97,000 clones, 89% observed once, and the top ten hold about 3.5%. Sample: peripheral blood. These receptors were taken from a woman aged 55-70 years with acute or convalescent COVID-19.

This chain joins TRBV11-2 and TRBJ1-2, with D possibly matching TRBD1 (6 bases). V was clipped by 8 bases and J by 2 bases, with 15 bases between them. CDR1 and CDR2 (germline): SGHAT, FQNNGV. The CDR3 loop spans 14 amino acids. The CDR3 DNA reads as TGTGCCAGCGAGGGGGGGTGGACGAACTATGGCTACACCTTC. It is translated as CASEGGWTNYGYTF.

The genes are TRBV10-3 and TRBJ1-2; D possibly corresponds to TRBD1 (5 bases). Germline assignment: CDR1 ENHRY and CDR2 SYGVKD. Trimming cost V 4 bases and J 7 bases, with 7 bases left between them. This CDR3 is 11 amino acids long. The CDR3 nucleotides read TGTGCCATCAGTGCAGGGCCTGGCTACACCTTC. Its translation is CAISAGPGYTF.

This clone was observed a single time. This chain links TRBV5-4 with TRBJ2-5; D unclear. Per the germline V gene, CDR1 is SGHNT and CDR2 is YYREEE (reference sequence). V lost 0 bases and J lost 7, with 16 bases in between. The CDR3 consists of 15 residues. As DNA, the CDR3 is TGTGCCAGCAGCTTGGGCAATAGGCCTTCAGGGACCCAGTACTTC. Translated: CASSLGNRPSGTQYF.

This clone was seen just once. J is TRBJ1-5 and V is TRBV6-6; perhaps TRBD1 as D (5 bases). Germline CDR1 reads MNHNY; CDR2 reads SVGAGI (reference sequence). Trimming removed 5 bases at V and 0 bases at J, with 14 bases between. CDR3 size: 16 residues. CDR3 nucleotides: TGTGCCAGCAGTCGCACCAGGGCGGATAGCAATCAGCCCCAGCATTTT. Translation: CASSRTRADSNQPQHF.

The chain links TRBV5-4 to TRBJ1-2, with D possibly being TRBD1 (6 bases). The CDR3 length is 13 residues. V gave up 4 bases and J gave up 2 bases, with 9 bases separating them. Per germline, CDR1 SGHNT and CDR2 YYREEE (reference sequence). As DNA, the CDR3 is TGTGCCAGCAGCCCGGACAGAAACTATGGCTACACCTTC. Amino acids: CASSPDRNYGYTF.